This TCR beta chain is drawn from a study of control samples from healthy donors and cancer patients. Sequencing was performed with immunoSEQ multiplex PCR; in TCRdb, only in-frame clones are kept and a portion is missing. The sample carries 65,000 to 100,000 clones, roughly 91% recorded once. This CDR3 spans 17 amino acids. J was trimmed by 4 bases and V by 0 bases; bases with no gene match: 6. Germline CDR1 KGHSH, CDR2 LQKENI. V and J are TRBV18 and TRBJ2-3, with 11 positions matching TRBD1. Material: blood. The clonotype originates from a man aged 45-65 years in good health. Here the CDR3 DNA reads TGTGCCAGCTCACCACCGGGACAGGGGGTGTTTGCAGATACGCAGTATTTT. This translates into CASSPPGQGVFADTQYF.